The 21 T cell receptor beta chains below were found in one sample sequenced in a study of T-cell memory formation after mild COVID-19. TCRdb independently ran MiXCR on the 5' RACE reads; one entry per CDR3 protein. The table lists about 430,000 distinct CDR3 sequences, approximately 24% of them singletons, with 8.8% in the top ten. Sequenced input: PBMCs or a T cell subset sorted from them (not recorded which). The source is an adult woman who had mild COVID-19 (a few samples of this study predate the infection). Cell type and time point are not known.

This clonotype occurred a few times. The chain recombines TRBV7-9 with TRBJ2-1; TRBD2 aligns across 11 bases. J lost 0 bases, V lost 5 bases, and 12 bases had no gene match. The length of the CDR3 is 19 residues. Germline V CDR1 and CDR2: SEHNR, FQNEAQ (reference sequence). Written as DNA, the CDR3 is TGTGCCAGCAGCGAGGAAGTCCCTCTAGCGGGAGGCTCCTACAATGAGCAGTTCTTC. As protein: CASSEEVPLAGGSYNEQFF.

V usage is TRBV12-3 or TRBV12-4 and J usage is TRBJ1-6, with D unresolved. The CDR3 runs to 13 residues. Trimming stripped 6 bases from V and 10 bases from J, with 13 bases between. The CDR3, as DNA: TGTGCCAGCAGCTTTTCAGCCGGGTCACCCCTCCACTTT. Amino acid sequence: CASSFSAGSPLHF.

The chain joins TRBV21-1 to TRBJ2-3; the DNA was not compared with TRBD1, the D call given in the table. TRBV21-1 is a recognized pseudogene. CDR3 size: 18 residues. The CDR3 here is CASSKIGDPGTVKDTQYF. The DNA of the CDR3 is TGTGCCAGCAGCAAAATCGGGGATCCCGGGACAGTAAAAGATACGCAGTATTTT.

The CDR3: CASSLSKAEQYF. CDR3 DNA: TGTGCCAGCAGCTTATCTAAGGCCGAGCAGTACTTC. V gene TRBV7-2 combines with J gene TRBJ2-7, with D uncertain. Trimming shortened V by 2 bases and J by 6 bases, and 8 bases separated the two germline ends. Germline CDR1 SGHTA, CDR2 FQGNSA. This CDR3 contains 12 residues.

In this sample, this clonotype turned up a few times. The rearrangement joins TRBV2 to TRBJ2-1; 9 bases match TRBD1. The CDR3 is made up of 14 amino acids. Trimming removed 11 bases from V and 4 bases from J; junction bases left unmatched: 9. Per germline, CDR1 SNHLY and CDR2 FYNNEI. The CDR3 nucleotides are TGTGCCTCATTAAGGGGACAGGGATACAATGAGCAGTTCTTC. Translation gives CASLRGQGYNEQFF.

CDR3 nucleotides: TGTGCCAGCAGTGGACAGCCCTATGGCTACACCTTC. Residues: CASSGQPYGYTF. The chain recombines TRBV2 with TRBJ1-2; D is possibly TRBD1 (5 bases). CDR1 is SNHLY and CDR2 is FYNNEI in the germline V gene. Trimming removed 4 bases from V and 4 bases from J, with 7 bases in between. The CDR3 is 12 amino acids.

This chain uses TRBV7-8 with TRBJ2-5; 9 nucleotides match TRBD2. V lost 5 bases to trimming and J lost 4 bases; unmatched junction nucleotides: 11. The CDR3 spans 16 residues. Germline V gene data show CDR1 as SGHVS and CDR2 as FQNEAQ. The CDR3 spells CASSPGGGGAGETQYF. In nucleotides, the CDR3 is TGTGCCAGCAGCCCCGGGGGCGGGGGGGCCGGAGAGACCCAGTACTTC.

There are many counts of this clonotype. This CDR3 is CASRALSHEQYF. DNA of the CDR3: TGTGCCAGCAGGGCGTTAAGCCACGAGCAGTACTTC. The chain joins TRBV7-9 to TRBJ2-7, with no clear D. Germline CDR1 and CDR2: SEHNR and FQNEAQ (reference sequence). CDR3 length: 12 residues. The ends were cut back, 6 bases at V and 5 bases at J, with 11 bases in the middle.

This clonotype was observed many times. The chain joins TRBV13 to TRBJ2-7; 13 bases are a match to TRBD2. Trimming cost V 1 base and J 7 bases; bases outside gene matches: 4. Germline values: CDR1 PRHDT, CDR2 FYEKMQ (reference sequence). The CDR3 consists of 15 residues. CDR3 in amino acids: CASSLAGTSGKEQYF. CDR3 sequence (DNA): TGTGCCAGCAGCTTAGCCGGGACTAGCGGGAAGGAGCAGTACTTC.

The chain couples TRBV18 to TRBJ1-1, with D hard to call. CDR1 KGHSH and CDR2 LQKENI come from the germline V gene. CDR3 length: 13 amino acids. V was shortened by 9 bases and J by 7 bases, with 18 bases between the two germline ends. CDR3 region: CASYMSISDEAFF. Here the CDR3 DNA reads TGTGCCAGTTACATGTCTATTTCGGATGAAGCTTTCTTT. Full variable domain (remainder filled in from reference TRBV18 and TRBJ1-1): NAGVMQNPRHLVRRRGQEARLRCSPMKGHSHVYWYRQLPEEGLKFMVYLQKENIIDESGMPKERFSAEFPKEGPSILRIQQVVRGDSAAYFCASYMSISDEAFFGQGTRLTVV.

This chain connects TRBV12-3 or TRBV12-4 to TRBJ1-3; 9 nucleotides line up with TRBD1. This CDR3 is 16 amino acids long. V lost 3 bases, J lost 4 bases, and 7 bases stayed unmatched. Here the CDR3 reads CASSFGQGLAGNTIYF. The CDR3 nucleotides read TGTGCCAGCAGTTTCGGACAGGGGTTAGCCGGAAACACCATATATTTT.

The genes are TRBV6-1 and TRBJ2-3; 13 nucleotides match TRBD2. Germline lookup yields CDR1 MNHNS and CDR2 SASEGT. V lost 2 bases to trimming and J lost 1 base; unmatched junction nucleotides: 3. There are 17 residues in the CDR3. This chain's CDR3 is CASSESGTSGGTDTQYF. As DNA, the CDR3 is TGTGCCAGCAGTGAATCCGGGACTAGCGGGGGCACAGATACGCAGTATTTT.

This clonotype was seen many times. The V and J genes are TRBV7-8 and TRBJ2-1, with unresolved D. Trimming shortened V by 5 bases and J by 11 bases, and 10 bases separated the two germline ends. From germline, CDR1 is SGHVS and CDR2 FQNEAQ. The CDR3 contains 11 residues. The CDR3 loop reads CASSVRIQQFF. The CDR3 DNA reads as TGTGCCAGCAGCGTACGGATCCAGCAGTTCTTC.

The chain combines TRBV7-9 with TRBJ2-7; 7 bases are shared with TRBD1. Trimming at V came to 5 bases and at J to 2 bases, leaving 9 bases not matched to a gene. The CDR3 has 15 residues. Germline V gene data show CDR1 as SEHNR and CDR2 as FQNEAQ (reference sequence). CDR3 loop: CASSLSVDRAYEQYF. In nucleotides, the CDR3 is TGTGCCAGCAGCCTTTCCGTCGACAGGGCCTACGAGCAGTACTTC.

This chain uses TRBV2 with TRBJ2-5; 8 bases agree with TRBD1. This CDR3 region has 13 residues. CDR1 is SNHLY, CDR2 FYNNEI, per germline. J lost 1 base, V lost 8 bases, and 3 bases had no gene match. CDR3 sequence: CASEGQGQETQYF. CDR3 nucleotides: TGTGCCAGCGAAGGACAGGGCCAAGAGACCCAGTACTTC.

The chain links TRBV9 to TRBJ2-6; D remains ambiguous. Between the trimmed V and J ends, which lost 1 base and 2 bases, there was a span of 13 bases. The CDR3 loop spans 17 amino acids. The germline CDR1 and CDR2 sequences are SGDLS and YYNGEE. This CDR3 is CASSVSTRNPGANVLTF. CDR3 nucleotides: TGTGCCAGCAGCGTATCGACCCGAAATCCTGGGGCCAACGTCCTGACTTTC.

The rearrangement uses TRBV7-9 and TRBJ2-1; D gene ambiguous. Trimming removed 9 bases from V and 9 bases from J, with 21 bases in between. This CDR3 has 14 residues. Germline V CDR1 and CDR2: SEHNR, FQNEAQ (reference sequence). The CDR3: CARSGPTPNTEQFF. Written as DNA, the CDR3 is TGTGCCAGATCCGGCCCGACCCCAAACACTGAGCAGTTCTTC. Full variable domain (remainder filled in from reference TRBV7-9 and TRBJ2-1): DTGVSQNPRHKITKRGQNVTFRCDPISEHNRLYWYRQTLGQGPEFLTYFQNEAQLEKSRLLSDRFSAERPKGSFSTLEIQRTEQGDSAMYLCARSGPTPNTEQFFGPGTRLTVL.

This clonotype was seen a few times. This chain joins TRBV12-3 or TRBV12-4 and TRBJ2-1; the D is unclear. With 7 bases removed from V and 0 bases from J, the gap between germline ends came to 10 bases. The CDR3 length is 14 residues. In nucleotides, the CDR3 is TGTGCCAGCATGGGCGGAAACTCCTACAATGAGCAGTTCTTC. This gives the protein CASMGGNSYNEQFF.

This clonotype was recorded a few times. In DNA form, the CDR3 reads TGTGCCAGCAGACCACAGGGGAGGAACACTGAAGCTTTCTTT. Amino acid sequence: CASRPQGRNTEAFF. This chain connects TRBV9 to TRBJ1-1, with TRBD1 matching 7 bases. Per the germline V gene, CDR1 is SGDLS and CDR2 is YYNGEE. Trimming took 5 bases from V and 1 from J; bases not matched to a gene: 5. This CDR3 comprises 14 residues.

CDR3 DNA: TGTGCCAGCAGCCCAAATCAGGGAATTGAGACCCAGTACTTC. Its translation: CASSPNQGIETQYF. This chain uses TRBV7-9 with TRBJ2-5; tentative D call: TRBD1 (5 bases). Germline V CDR1 and CDR2: SEHNR, FQNEAQ (reference sequence). With 5 bases removed from V and 5 bases from J, the gap between germline ends came to 15 bases. The CDR3 covers 14 residues. The full variable domain, its missing parts supplied by reference TRBV7-9 and TRBJ2-5, is DTGVSQNPRHKITKRGQNVTFRCDPISEHNRLYWYRQTLGQGPEFLTYFQNEAQLEKSRLLSDRFSAERPKGSFSTLEIQRTEQGDSAMYLCASSPNQGIETQYFGPGTRLLVL.

This clonotype showed up just once. This chain uses TRBV11-2 with TRBJ2-1; a weak D match, TRBD2 (6 bases). The CDR3 covers 21 residues. The V and J ends lost 2 bases and 0 bases respectively, with 26 bases between them. Germline lookup yields CDR1 SGHAT and CDR2 FQNNGV. The CDR3 here is CASSLFYGGSTLTSSYNEQFF. CDR3 sequence (DNA): TGTGCCAGCAGCTTATTTTACGGGGGTTCTACCTTGACGAGCTCCTACAATGAGCAGTTCTTC.